The 27 T cell receptor beta chains presented below share a single source sample, sequenced in a study of technical replicates of blood from a few donors. TCRdb keeps only in-frame clones here, not all; method: immunoSEQ multiplex PCR. The data contain around 92,000 clones, nearly 97% of them singletons. The specimen sequenced was T cells isolated from PBMCs. The receptors come from a human donor in good health.

This clone turned up a few times. This chain links TRBV7-2 with TRBJ1-2, with D unclear. V shed 7 bases and J shed 5 bases, with 17 bases lying between them. The germline CDR1 and CDR2 sequences are SGHTA and FQGNSA. This CDR3 has 14 amino acids. The CDR3 protein is CASKASITDYGYTF. Here the CDR3 DNA reads TGTGCCAGCAAAGCTTCTATAACAGATTATGGCTACACCTTC.

Only one count was recorded for this clone. The V gene is TRBV5-1, the J gene TRBJ1-4, with D maybe TRBD1 (5 bases). CDR1 is SGHRS, CDR2 YFSETQ, per germline. V dropped 4 bases and J dropped 10 bases, with 11 bases sitting between them. This CDR3 has 12 residues. The CDR3 bases are TGCGCCAGCAGCCAGGACACCCGAAAACTGTTTTTT. Translated, it gives CASSQDTRKLFF.

This clone was seen once. V is TRBV11-3 and J is TRBJ2-7, with 8 bases that match TRBD2. There are 15 residues in the CDR3. CDR1 and CDR2 (germline): SGHNT, YENEEA. J was trimmed by 7 bases and V by 5 bases; bases with no gene match: 13. The CDR3 reads CASSPLVAGSREQYF. The CDR3 DNA reads as TGTGCCAGCAGCCCTTTGGTAGCGGGGTCGAGAGAGCAGTACTTC.

This chain uses TRBV28 with TRBJ1-1; D uncertain. This CDR3 contains 13 residues. Per the germline V gene, CDR1 is MDHEN and CDR2 is SYDVKM. Trimming stripped 6 bases from V and 9 bases from J, with 17 bases between. CDR3 nucleotides: TGTGCCAGCAGCCAGGTTTCCCGCATGAAAGCTTTCTTT. The encoded protein is CASSQVSRMKAFF.

This clone is a singleton in its sample. The V gene is TRBV11-2, the J gene TRBJ2-7; 8 positions agree with TRBD1. There are 15 residues in the CDR3. CDR1 is SGHAT, CDR2 FQNNGV, per germline. The trim removed 5 bases at V and 4 bases at J, leaving 10 bases unmatched. The CDR3 loop is CASSHRQGKSYEQYF. Here the CDR3 DNA reads TGTGCCAGCAGCCACCGACAGGGGAAGTCATACGAGCAGTACTTC.

The V call is TRBV19, the J call TRBJ2-3, with D maybe TRBD1 (5 bases). The CDR3 contains 16 residues. Trimming removed 0 bases from V and 0 bases from J, with 10 bases in between. Germline V gene lookup returns CDR1 LNHDA and CDR2 SQIVND (reference sequence). In nucleotides, the CDR3 is TGTGCCAGTAGTATAGATCACTACAGGAGCACAGATACGCAGTATTTT. Amino acid sequence: CASSIDHYRSTDTQYF.

The chain links TRBV6-1 to TRBJ1-2, with TRBD1 matching over 9 bases. The CDR3 is 13 amino acids. Germline V gene data show CDR1 as MNHNS and CDR2 as SASEGT. V dropped 8 bases and J dropped 6; count of bases not matched to a gene: 7. CDR3 in DNA: TGTGCCAGCCGGGACAGGGAATATCATGGCTACACCTTC. Translated: CASRDREYHGYTF.

This chain uses TRBV4-1 with TRBJ2-5, with TRBD1 matching over 7 bases. The J call may be faulty, since TRBJ2-7 better matches the DNA end. This CDR3 has 13 amino acids. Germline CDR1 and CDR2: MGHRA and YSYEKL. In DNA, the CDR3 is TGCGCCAGCAGCCGACAGGGCCGGGACGAGCAGTACTTC. Its translation: CASSRQGRDEQYF.

The chain couples TRBV6-5 to TRBJ1-3; no reliable D call. Trimming shortened V by 2 bases and J by 4 bases, and 6 bases separated the two germline ends. There are 13 residues in the CDR3. Germline V CDR1 and CDR2: MNHEY, SVGAGI. The CDR3: CASSYEKGNTIYF. For the CDR3, the DNA is TGTGCCAGCAGTTACGAGAAAGGAAACACCATATATTTT.

The chain recombines TRBV6-5 with TRBJ1-1; D may be TRBD1 (6 bases). Germline V CDR1 and CDR2: MNHEY, SVGAGI. Trimming removed 10 bases from V and 8 bases from J, with 17 bases in between. The CDR3 consists of 12 residues. Here the CDR3 reads CAITPGGHEAFF. CDR3 nucleotides: TGTGCCATCACTCCGGGGGGCCACGAAGCTTTCTTT.

The V call is TRBV27, the J call TRBJ1-3, with D possibly matching TRBD1 (6 bases). V lost 5 bases and J 2 bases, leaving 19 bases between the germline ends. This CDR3 spans 17 amino acids. Germline V gene sequence: CDR1 MNHEY, CDR2 SMNVEV (reference sequence). The CDR3 spells CASSRLPRGAPGNTIYF. The DNA of the CDR3 is TGTGCCAGCAGTCGCTTACCCCGGGGGGCGCCTGGAAACACCATATATTTT.

A single count supports this clone. V usage is TRBV6-5 and J usage is TRBJ2-7; 7 positions match TRBD1. This CDR3 region has 14 residues. V trimming: 6 bases; J trimming: 6 bases; junction bases outside the gene matches: 11. The germline gives CDR1 MNHEY, CDR2 SVGAGI. The CDR3 DNA is TGTGCCAGCAGCGTACAGGGACAGCTTAGCGAGCAGTACTTC. This codes for CASSVQGQLSEQYF.

This rearrangement joins TRBV4-1 to TRBJ1-1; possibly TRBD1 for D (5 bases). This CDR3 has 14 amino acids. The germline V and J ends were trimmed by 1 base and 4 bases, with 10 bases remaining between them. From germline, CDR1 is MGHRA and CDR2 YSYEKL. The CDR3 DNA follows: TGCGCCAGCAGCCAAGTGGGGGAGGTCACTGAAGCTTTCTTT. It is translated as CASSQVGEVTEAFF.

CDR3 in DNA: TGTGCCAGCAGTGACTCCACAACCAATGAGCAGTTCTTC. Protein: CASSDSTTNEQFF. This sequence joins TRBV6-4 and TRBJ2-1; unclear D gene. V shed 0 bases and J shed 6 bases, with 6 bases lying between them. Germline CDR1 and CDR2: MRHNA and SNTAGT. This CDR3 comprises 13 residues.

The rearrangement links TRBV28 to TRBJ2-3, with 8 positions matching TRBD2. Germline loops: CDR1 MDHEN, CDR2 SYDVKM. V trimming: 6 bases; J trimming: 0 bases; junction bases outside the gene matches: 8. This CDR3 has 16 residues. CDR3 nucleotide sequence: TGTGCCAGCAGCCACCAACTAGCGGTTAGCACAGATACGCAGTATTTT. This sequence encodes CASSHQLAVSTDTQYF. Variable domain in full (rest from reference TRBV28 and TRBJ2-3): DVKVTQSSRYLVKRTGEKVFLECVQDMDHENMFWYRQDPGLGLRLIYFSYDVKMKEKGDIPEGYSVSREKKERFSLILESASTNQTSMYLCASSHQLAVSTDTQYFGPGTRLTVL.

This chain joins TRBV5-1 and TRBJ2-7, with TRBD2 as a possible D gene (5 bases). Germline V CDR1 and CDR2: SGHRS, YFSETQ. This CDR3 has 14 amino acids. V gave up 6 bases and J gave up 1 base, with 14 bases separating them. In DNA, the CDR3 is TGCGCCAGCAACGAGGGTCGGGATTCCTACGAGCAGTACTTC. As protein: CASNEGRDSYEQYF.

V is TRBV30 and J is TRBJ1-6, with D possibly TRBD1 on 5 matching bases. The CDR3 consists of 15 residues. From germline, CDR1 is GTSNPN and CDR2 SVGIG (reference sequence). V was cut by 2 bases and J by 6 bases, with 14 bases left in between. This chain's CDR3 is CAWSRGQGTNSPLHF. The CDR3 coding sequence is TGTGCCTGGAGTAGGGGCCAGGGCACTAATTCACCCCTCCACTTT.

CDR3 DNA: TGTGCCAGCAGTGGCGGGACAGGGGTCTACAATGAGCAGTTCTTC. It yields the protein CASSGGTGVYNEQFF. The J gene is TRBJ2-1, the V gene TRBV25-1; TRBD1 matches at 10 bases. Germline V gene data show CDR1 as MGHDK and CDR2 as SYGVNS. There are 15 residues in the CDR3. J gave up 3 bases and V 4 bases, and 3 bases lay outside the gene matches.

For the CDR3, the DNA is TGTGCCAGCAGCTGGCACACCGGGGAGCTGTTTTTT. Translating gives CASSWHTGELFF. The genes are TRBV2 and TRBJ2-2; D ambiguous. Germline V gene data show CDR1 as SNHLY and CDR2 as FYNNEI. Between the trimmed V and J ends, which lost 6 bases and 3 bases, there was a span of 5 bases. This CDR3 contains 12 residues.

This chain links TRBV27 with TRBJ2-7, with 14 bases matching TRBD2. Germline V lookup: CDR1 MNHEY, CDR2 SMNVEV (reference sequence). This CDR3 has 14 amino acids. The V and J ends lost 7 bases and 9 bases, in that order; junction bases with no gene match: 8. CDR3 sequence (DNA): TGTGCCAGCACGACGGGACTAGCGGGAGCGTGGCAGTACTTC. Encoded protein: CASTTGLAGAWQYF.

This clone was detected only once. The chain carries TRBV5-1 and TRBJ2-2; possibly TRBD2 for D (5 bases). The germline V gene has CDR1 SGHRS and CDR2 YFSETQ. Trimming removed 0 bases at V and 4 bases at J, with 7 bases between. CDR3 length: 14 residues. CDR3 region: CASSLGRGTGELFF. DNA of the CDR3: TGCGCCAGCAGCTTGGGCCGGGGCACCGGGGAGCTGTTTTTT. Variable domain in full (rest from reference TRBV5-1 and TRBJ2-2): KAGVTQTPRYLIKTRGQQVTLSCSPISGHRSVSWYQQTPGQGLQFLFEYFSETQRNKGNFPGRFSGRQFSNSRSEMNVSTLELGDSALYLCASSLGRGTGELFFGEGSRLTVL.

This chain links TRBV29-1 with TRBJ2-7, with 8 bases aligning to TRBD1. V shed 2 bases, J shed 0 bases, and the junction held 6 bases outside the gene matches. CDR3 length: 15 residues. The V gene's germline CDR1 is SQVTM and CDR2 ANQGSEA. This CDR3 is CSVEIPGGRSYEQYF. The CDR3 DNA is TGCAGCGTTGAAATTCCAGGGGGCCGCTCCTACGAGCAGTACTTC.

The chain has TRBV13 and TRBJ1-1; TRBD1 is a possible D gene (5 bases). V was clipped by 6 bases and J by 6 bases, with 20 bases between them. The CDR3 loop spans 15 amino acids. Germline V gives CDR1 PRHDT, CDR2 FYEKMQ (reference sequence). CDR3 region: CASRVAWGGRAEAFF. The CDR3 DNA sequence: TGTGCCAGCAGGGTCGCGTGGGGGGGGAGGGCTGAAGCTTTCTTT.

The gene calls are TRBV5-1 and TRBJ2-3; 7 bases align to TRBD2. Germline V lookup: CDR1 SGHRS, CDR2 YFSETQ. The CDR3 extends over 16 amino acids. V lost 0 bases and J lost 5; bases outside the gene matches: 9. CDR3 coding DNA: TGCGCCAGCAGCTTGGGGGGACTACCATTGGGAGATACGCAGTATTTT. This encodes CASSLGGLPLGDTQYF.

The rearrangement uses TRBV10-3 and TRBJ1-1, with TRBD1 matching 8 bases. CDR3 size: 17 residues. The V segment lost 0 bases and the J segment 1 base; nucleotides outside the gene matches: 7. Per the germline V gene, CDR1 is ENHRY and CDR2 is SYGVKD. CDR3 DNA: TGTGCCATCAGTGAGTCGAACAGGGGGAGGAGGAACACTGAAGCTTTCTTT. It specifies CAISESNRGRRNTEAFF.

This chain connects TRBV7-2 to TRBJ2-7, with 7 positions matching TRBD2. This CDR3 comprises 13 residues. Germline V gene lookup returns CDR1 SGHTA and CDR2 FQGNSA. Trimming removed 4 bases from V and 4 bases from J; junction bases left unmatched: 4. In DNA, the CDR3 is TGTGCCAGCAGCTGGACTAGTCTGTACGAGCAGTACTTC. Protein product: CASSWTSLYEQYF.

The gene calls are TRBV7-6 and TRBJ2-5; tentatively, D is TRBD2 (5 bases). V was pared by 6 bases and J by 4 bases, with 6 bases between. The germline V gene encodes CDR1 SGHVS and CDR2 FNYEAQ. This CDR3 spans 11 amino acids. The CDR3 region is CASRSGETQYF. The CDR3 DNA is TGTGCCAGCAGAAGCGGAGAGACCCAGTACTTC.